This TCR beta chain comes out of a study of B cell selection in AIRE deficiency. Whole-study findings and limits: Healthy Tconv contained about 37% of shared healthy Treg sequences; only TCRbeta sequenced.

In regard to this clone: The antigen remains undetermined.

The sorted conventional CD4 T cells were gated as CD4+CD127+. CDR3 length: 16 residues. CDR1 and CDR2 from the germline V gene are MNHEY and SVGAGI. Trimming removed 2 bases from V and 2 bases from J, with 12 bases in between. Clones were read by immunoSEQ multiplex PCR, and TCRdb kept only the in-frame ones, dropping some. The sample contains around 24,000 clones, around 96% of which appear only once. The sample taken for sequencing was CD4+CD127+ conventional T cells sorted from PBMCs. V usage is TRBV6-5 and J usage is TRBJ2-2, with D possibly matching TRBD1 (6 bases). This TCR came from a human donor in good health. CDR3 bases: TGTGCCAGCAGTTACGGGGCAGGGGTCAACACCGGGGAGCTGTTTTTT. Encoded protein: CASSYGAGVNTGELFF.